What follows is one TCR beta chain and its context. No antigen is known for it. This sample is drawn from a study of blood T cells in healthy people across ages. Study observations and caveats: Compared with aged donors, long-lived donors showed fewer expanded clones, suggesting selection.

The second PCR ran about 6 to 12 cycles with a sample-barcoded 5' primer and J-beta primers. MiXCR, applied by TCRdb to the 5' RACE reads, yields one record per CDR3 protein. The sample lists about 640,000 distinct CDR3 sequences; approximately 50% were seen once. This TCR derives from a man in his 60s in good health. Sequencing was performed on blood.

The CDR3 DNA reads as TGTGCCAGCAGTGGAGAGACAGGCACCTCCTACGAGCAGTACTTC. Amino acids: CASSGETGTSYEQYF. V and J are TRBV6-2 or TRBV6-3 and TRBJ2-7; TRBD1 is a possible D gene (6 bases). Trimming stripped 5 bases from V and 0 bases from J, with 14 bases between. The length of the CDR3 is 15 residues. Germline CDR1 and CDR2: MNHEY and SVGEGT.